The rows below give T cell receptor beta chains drawn from one sample of a study of regulatory T cells in long-lasting Graves disease. TCRdb independently ran MiXCR on the multiplex PCR reads; one entry per CDR3 protein. The sample lists 400,000 or so distinct CDR3 sequences, 23% occurring once. The source material was peripheral blood mononuclear cells (PBMCs), sampled when the disease was refractory, from a patient treated with antithyroid drugs. These receptors all stem from a female donor with Graves disease. Both conserved end residues are part of each CDR3. D genes are given only for firm matches. Part of the rows lack a size; the others show once, few, many or a class for expanded clones.

.	TRBV10-3	14	.	TRBJ1-1	CAISEYMEGTEAFF	TGTGCCATCAGTGAGTACATGGAGGGAACTGAAGCTTTCTTT
few	TRBV5-1	15	TRBD1	TRBJ2-5	CASSAGTAFGETQYF	TGCGCCAGCAGCGCAGGGACAGCGTTTGGGGAGACCCAGTACTTC
once	TRBV18	15	.	TRBJ2-1	CASSPIPQQGNEQFF	TGTGCCAGCTCACCGATCCCCCAACAGGGAAATGAGCAGTTCTTC
.	TRBV20-1	16	.	TRBJ2-3	CSARGGKRKSTDTQYF	TGCAGTGCTAGAGGAGGGAAGCGGAAGAGCACAGATACGCAGTATTTT
many	TRBV28	15	TRBD2	TRBJ2-7	CASSLRLAERYEQYF	TGTGCCAGCAGTCTCAGACTAGCGGAACGATACGAGCAGTACTTC
.	TRBV7-6	15	TRBD1	TRBJ2-5	CASSPSGQGSETQYF	TGTGCCAGCAGCCCTTCGGGACAGGGGTCGGAGACCCAGTACTTC
many	TRBV2	16	TRBD1	TRBJ1-2	CASSRPGQGPNYGYTF	TGTGCCAGCAGCCGCCCCGGACAGGGACCTAACTATGGCTACACCTTC
.	TRBV7-8	15	TRBD2	TRBJ2-2	CASRVLAGGTGELFF	TGTGCCAGCAGGGTACTAGCGGGAGGGACCGGGGAGCTGTTTTTT
.	TRBV20-1	14	.	TRBJ2-4	CSARGTSGGNIQHF	TGCAGTGCTAGGGGGACATCCGGCGGGAACATTCAGCACTTC
many	TRBV29-1	13	.	TRBJ2-5	CSVRRDLPETQYF	TGCAGCGTACGAAGGGATCTTCCAGAGACCCAGTACTTC